This T cell receptor (beta chain) was profiled in a study of OX40 agonist ivuxolimab in advanced cancers. The study, taken as a whole, reports: Expanded peripheral T-cell antigen specificity went undetermined.

About this clone itself: Its antigen is currently unknown.

Germline loops: CDR1 SGHTA, CDR2 FQGNSA. V was shortened by 5 bases and J by 0 bases, with 9 bases between the two germline ends. This CDR3 spans 14 amino acids. Produced via immunoSEQ multiplex PCR; TCRdb's table is partial and in-frame only. The repertoire holds 60,000 to 100,000 clones, with over 80% as singletons. J is TRBJ2-3 and V is TRBV7-2; D is undetermined. The source was CD4+ or CD8+ T cells sorted from blood, collected in a trial of the OX40 agonist ivuxolimab. This TCR was recovered from an adult with an advanced solid tumor such as melanoma, head and neck, liver or kidney cancer. CDR3 nucleotides: TGTGCCAGCAGCCAAGGCGCCAGCACAGATACGCAGTATTTT. It translates to CASSQGASTDTQYF.